There are a few counts of the clone carrying this TCR beta chain. Its antigen remains unknown. The germline CDR1 and CDR2 sequences are SGHTA and FQGNSA. The CDR3 contains 13 residues. V gave up 3 bases and J gave up 6 bases, with 11 bases separating them. What was sequenced were expressed TCRB transcripts, since all of the isolated RNA had been reverse transcribed. Using immunoSEQ multiplex PCR, the repertoire was profiled, and TCRdb retains in-frame clones only, with some absent. Here the sample spans fewer than 400,000 clones, roughly 8.8% being singletons. This specimen comes from a study of beta chain features in type 1 diabetes. Background on the study: Over all samples combined, 107,917,701 sorted cells were examined.

Markers CD45RO/CCR7/CD25/CD127/CD95/CD27 served to sort CD4+ naive, central memory, regulatory and stem cell-like memory cells. Study outcomes and limitations: Type 1 diabetes patients had TCRB CDR3s that were shorter (moderately but significantly so) in all four CD4+ subsets. HLA influence on TCRB rearrangement stayed unresolved here.

The sequence was obtained from a man in his thirties or forties with type 1 diabetes. Sequenced sample: central memory CD4+ T cells from blood. The chain joins TRBV7-2 to TRBJ1-2, with unresolved D. The CDR3 spells CASSLNGADGYTF. The CDR3 DNA reads TGTGCCAGCAGCTTGAACGGCGCTGATGGCTACACCTTC.